This TCR beta chain was retrieved from a study of PD-L1 blockade in urothelial cancer. Regarding time point: peripheral blood 6 weeks after treatment start. The CDR3 is 16 amino acids. Per germline, CDR1 SGHVS and CDR2 FQNEAQ. V dropped 5 bases and J dropped 9; count of bases not matched to a gene: 7. Here immunoSEQ multiplex PCR was the method, and the copy in TCRdb shows in-frame clones only, minus some. The sample holds around 87,000 clones; over 80% are singletons and the top ten take about 8.4%. The source is a man between 65 and 79 years old with urothelial cancer. The input for sequencing was PBMCs, taken around atezolizumab (anti-PD-L1) treatment. V usage is TRBV7-8 and J usage is TRBJ2-1; 16 bases line up with TRBD2. CDR3 sequence reads: CASSLGTSGRGGEQFF. The CDR3 nucleotides read TGTGCCAGCAGCCTCGGGACTAGCGGGAGGGGAGGTGAGCAGTTCTTC.